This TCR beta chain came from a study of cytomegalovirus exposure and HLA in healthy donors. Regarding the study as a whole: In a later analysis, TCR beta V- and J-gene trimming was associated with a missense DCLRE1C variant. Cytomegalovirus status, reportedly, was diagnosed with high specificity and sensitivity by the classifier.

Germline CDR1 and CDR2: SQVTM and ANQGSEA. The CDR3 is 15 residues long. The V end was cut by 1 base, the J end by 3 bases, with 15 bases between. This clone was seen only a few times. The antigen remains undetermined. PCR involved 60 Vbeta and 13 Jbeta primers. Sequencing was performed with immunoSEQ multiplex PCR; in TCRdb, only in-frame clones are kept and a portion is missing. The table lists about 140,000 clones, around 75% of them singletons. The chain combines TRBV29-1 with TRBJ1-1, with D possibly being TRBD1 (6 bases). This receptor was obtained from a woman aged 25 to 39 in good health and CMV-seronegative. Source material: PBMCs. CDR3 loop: CSVEGQGGGDTEAFF. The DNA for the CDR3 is TGCAGCGTTGAAGGTCAAGGGGGAGGGGACACTGAAGCTTTCTTT.